This T cell receptor (beta chain) was captured in a study of T-cell reconstitution after alpha-beta-depleted transplantation in children. V was trimmed by 5 bases and J by 0 bases, leaving 16 bases between them. Germline loops: CDR1 DFQATT, CDR2 SNEGSKA (reference sequence). The CDR3 has 15 residues. Unique molecular identifiers were incorporated when the TCRbeta library was constructed. Each CDR3 protein gets one entry after TCRdb re-called the PCR reads with MiXCR. In the table there are 610,000 or so distinct CDR3 sequences, 20% to 30% of which are singletons. This clonotype was sampled from a boy under three years old with Wiskott-Aldrich syndrome, due to receive a stem cell transplant. The chain joins TRBV20-1 to TRBJ1-1; tentatively, D is TRBD1 (6 bases). Specimen: PBMCs, collected before TCRalphabeta/CD19-depleted stem cell transplant. The CDR3: CSAFSVEGVNTEAFF. DNA of the CDR3: TGCAGTGCTTTTTCGGTTGAGGGGGTGAACACTGAAGCTTTCTTT.